This T cell receptor beta chain was identified in a study of OX40 agonist ivuxolimab in advanced cancers. Study context: With a range of about 23 to 85, age averaged 60 years, and nearly 85% were male.

Comments on this clone: The antigen is undetermined.

Findings and limits, study-wide: CD4+ and CD8+ blood T cells expanded clonally by week 6 at 0.1 to 3.0 mg/kg. The investigators did not determine what antigen specificity the expanded peripheral T cells had.

Sequencing was performed with immunoSEQ multiplex PCR; in TCRdb, only in-frame clones are kept and a portion is missing. The repertoire has some 70,000 clones, roughly 87% of them found once; the top ten carry roughly 1%. The sample was CD4+ or CD8+ T cells sorted from blood, taken in a trial of the OX40 agonist ivuxolimab. The source is an adult with an advanced solid tumor such as melanoma, head and neck, liver or kidney cancer.

The CDR3 nucleotides are TGTGCCAGCACTGACAGGGATCATGGCTACACCTTC. It specifies CASTDRDHGYTF. The chain uses TRBV6-1 and TRBJ1-2, with 7 bases matching TRBD1. CDR1 and CDR2 (germline): MNHNS, SASEGT. The CDR3 sequence is 12 residues long. V shed 7 bases, J shed 6 bases, and the junction held 5 bases outside the gene matches.